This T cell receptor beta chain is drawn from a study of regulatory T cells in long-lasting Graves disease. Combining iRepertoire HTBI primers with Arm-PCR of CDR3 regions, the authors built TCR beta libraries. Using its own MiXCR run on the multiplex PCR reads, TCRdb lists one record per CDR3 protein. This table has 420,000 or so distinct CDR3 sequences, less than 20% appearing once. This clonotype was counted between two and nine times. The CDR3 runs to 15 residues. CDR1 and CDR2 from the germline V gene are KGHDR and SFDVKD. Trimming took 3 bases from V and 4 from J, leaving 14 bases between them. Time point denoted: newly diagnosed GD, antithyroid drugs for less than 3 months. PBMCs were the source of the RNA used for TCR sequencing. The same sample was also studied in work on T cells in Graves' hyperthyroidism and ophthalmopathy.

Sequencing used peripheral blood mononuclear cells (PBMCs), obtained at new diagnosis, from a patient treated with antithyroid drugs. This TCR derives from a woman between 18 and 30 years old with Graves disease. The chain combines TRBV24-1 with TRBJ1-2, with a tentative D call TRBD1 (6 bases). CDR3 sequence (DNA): TGTGCCACCAGTGATCCAGGGGAGGGTGCCTATGGCTACACCTTC. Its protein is CATSDPGEGAYGYTF.